A single sample gave rise to the 22 T cell receptor beta chains below, sequenced in a study of immune characterization of retroperitoneal liposarcoma. TCRdb processed the PCR reads anew with MiXCR; each CDR3 protein has one entry. Altogether approximately 9,300 distinct CDR3 sequences are present, around 35% being singletons, with the ten largest covering 10%. What was sequenced was tumor tissue. These receptors all come from a female donor with retroperitoneal liposarcoma.

This clonotype has more than one count but fewer than ten. The V call is TRBV6-1, the J call TRBJ1-2; possibly TRBD1 for D (5 bases). CDR3 length: 14 residues. V lost 2 bases, J lost 5 bases, and 12 bases lay in between. CDR1 is MNHNS and CDR2 is SASEGT in the germline V gene. The CDR3 DNA sequence: TGTGCCAGCAGTGAACCGGGGGGGGGTTATGGCTACACCTTC. Translated, it gives CASSEPGGGYGYTF.

The chain is built from TRBV6-1 and TRBJ2-1; 8 bases are shared with TRBD2. V was clipped by 1 base and J by 0 bases; unmatched bases: 2. Per the germline V gene, CDR1 is MNHNS and CDR2 is SASEGT. The CDR3 has 16 amino acids. The CDR3 loop is CASSEGAGGSYNEQFF. In DNA form, the CDR3 reads TGTGCCAGCAGTGAAGGGGCGGGAGGCTCCTACAATGAGCAGTTCTTC.

By sample share, this clonotype is medium-sized (0.01 to 0.1%). The chain joins TRBV7-8 to TRBJ2-5; D ambiguous. TRBJ2-7 explains the end of the DNA better; the J call may be wrong. Looked up from germline, CDR1 is SGHVS and CDR2 is FQNEAQ. The CDR3 sequence is 13 residues long. The CDR3 loop is CASSLTSTYEQYF. The CDR3 DNA reads as TGTGCCAGCAGCTTAACTTCTACGTACGAGCAGTACTTC.

This clonotype is labeled medium-sized. The chain is built from TRBV6-1 and TRBJ2-1, with unresolved D. Gene TRBJ2-7 matches the end of the DNA better, so the J call may be wrong. The V gene's germline CDR1 is MNHNS and CDR2 SASEGT. CDR3 length: 13 residues. Written as DNA, the CDR3 is TGTGCCAGCAGTTATACGTGGAACAATGAGCAGTACTTC. Translation gives CASSYTWNNEQYF.

By frequency in the sample, this clonotype is medium-sized. J is TRBJ2-3 and V is TRBV7-3, with D perhaps TRBD1 (6 bases). Germline loops: CDR1 SGHTA, CDR2 FQGTGA. Trimming stripped 3 bases from V and 2 bases from J, with 9 bases between. The CDR3 length is 14 residues. The DNA for the CDR3 is TGTGCCAGCAGCTTTCAGGGGAACACAGATACGCAGTATTTT. It encodes CASSFQGNTDTQYF.

This clonotype turned up a few times. J is TRBJ1-2 and V is TRBV6-8; no definite D call. In germline, CDR1 is MNHGY, CDR2 SAAAGT. CDR3 length: 14 residues. With 0 bases removed from V and 4 bases from J, the gap between germline ends came to 9 bases. The CDR3 DNA sequence: TGTGCCAGCAGTTACTCGTCGGGGTTCTATGGCTACACCTTC. Its protein is CASSYSSGFYGYTF.

This clonotype is labeled as medium-sized (0.01 to 0.1%). The junction and the germline gene differ at one end; a read error may be behind it. The chain uses TRBV6-1 and TRBJ2-1, with D perhaps matching TRBD1 (6 bases). This CDR3 has 14 residues. Germline CDR1 MNHNS, CDR2 SASEGT. The CDR3, as DNA: TGTGCCAGCACCTCTGCGACAGGCCACCCCTGGGGGTACTTC. Residues: CASTSATGHPWGYF.

V usage is TRBV6-1 and J usage is TRBJ2-3; D perhaps matches TRBD2 (5 bases). V lost 0 bases and J 1 base, leaving 8 bases between the germline ends. This CDR3 is built from 15 residues. CDR1 is MNHNS and CDR2 is SASEGT in the germline V gene. The CDR3 DNA is TGTGCCAGCAGTGAAGCTCTAGCCCGCACAGATACGCAGTATTTT. This encodes CASSEALARTDTQYF.

The chain employs TRBV12-3 or TRBV12-4 and TRBJ2-1; 8 bases agree with TRBD2. V gave up 7 bases and J gave up 3 bases; unmatched junction bases: 11. The CDR3 extends over 16 amino acids. In DNA, the CDR3 is TGTGCCAGCACCCCGCTTAGCGGGAAGGACTACAATGAGCAGTTCTTC. Its protein is CASTPLSGKDYNEQFF.

This clonotype has at least ten counts. Germline is not matched at one junction end, which may reflect a read error. The chain is built from TRBV7-7 and TRBJ2-5, with D tentatively TRBD2 (6 bases). This CDR3 region has 15 residues. In germline, CDR1 is SSHAT, CDR2 FNYEAQ (reference sequence). For the CDR3, the DNA is TGTGCTAGCAGCCCGGCAGGGAGGAGTGGAGAGACCCAGTACTTC. Its protein product is CASSPAGRSGETQYF.

This clonotype was found a few times. This rearrangement joins TRBV25-1 to TRBJ2-1, with 13 bases fitting TRBD2. The germline V gene encodes CDR1 MGHDK and CDR2 SYGVNS. Trimming cost V 3 bases and J 8 bases; bases outside gene matches: 13. This CDR3 contains 18 residues. As DNA, the CDR3 is TGTGCCAGCAGTGACCCACGAAGGACTAGCGGGAGATGGGATGAGCAGTTCTTC. This sequence encodes CASSDPRRTSGRWDEQFF.

The V and J genes are TRBV11-3 and TRBJ1-2, with D perhaps matching TRBD1 (5 bases). This CDR3 spans 14 amino acids. Between the trimmed V and J ends, which lost 5 bases and 3 bases, there was a span of 13 bases. CDR1 is SGHNT, CDR2 YENEEA, per germline. The CDR3 loop reads CASSSQGADYGYTF. The CDR3 region has the DNA TGTGCCAGCAGCAGCCAAGGGGCTGACTATGGCTACACCTTC.

There are many counts of this clonotype. The gene calls are TRBV12-3 or TRBV12-4 and TRBJ2-5; D is possibly TRBD2 (6 bases). CDR3 length: 14 residues. Trimming left V 5 bases short and J 4 bases short, with 14 bases between. The CDR3 is CASSPGGDLETQYF. In DNA, the CDR3 is TGTGCCAGCAGTCCGGGCGGGGACCTAGAGACCCAGTACTTC.

This clonotype qualifies as medium-sized. CDR3 in amino acids: CATRGGVGTDTQYF. CDR3 bases: TGTGCCACCCGGGGGGGGGTGGGCACAGATACGCAGTATTTT. The rearrangement links TRBV25-1 to TRBJ2-3; the match to TRBD2 covers 8 bases. J lost 1 base, V lost 10 bases, and 7 bases had no gene match. The CDR3 extends over 14 amino acids. In germline, CDR1 is MGHDK, CDR2 SYGVNS.

Only one count was recorded for this clonotype. The chain carries TRBV7-6 and TRBJ1-2; D might be TRBD1 (5 bases). Germline CDR1 is SGHVS and CDR2 is FNYEAQ. The CDR3 consists of 13 residues. Trimming pared 4 bases from V and 2 bases from J, leaving 8 bases between. CDR3 sequence (DNA): TGTGCCAGCAGCTCGGCAGGGAACTATGGCTACACCTTC. Protein sequence: CASSSAGNYGYTF.

The chain is built from TRBV11-3 and TRBJ2-3, with 7 positions matching TRBD2. CDR1 and CDR2 (germline): SGHNT, YENEEA. The trim removed 4 bases at V and 3 bases at J, leaving 10 bases unmatched. The CDR3 sequence is 16 residues long. CDR3 in amino acids: CASSSYYPGRTDTQYF. CDR3 bases: TGTGCCAGCAGCTCCTACTATCCCGGGAGGACAGATACGCAGTATTTT.

The chain employs TRBV12-3 or TRBV12-4 and TRBJ2-5; no firm D call. The better agreement between TRBJ2-1 and the DNA end casts doubt on the J call. The CDR3 extends over 11 amino acids. CDR3 region: CASSFFGEQFF. The CDR3 nucleotides are TGTGCCAGCAGTTTTTTCGGGGAGCAGTTCTTC.

This clonotype has only one observation. The chain links TRBV20-1 to TRBJ1-2; D remains unclear. The CDR3 consists of 13 residues. Germline values: CDR1 DFQATT, CDR2 SNEGSKA (reference sequence). V gave up 6 bases and J gave up 3 bases, with 14 bases separating them. CDR3 loop: CSAQDRGHYGYTF. The CDR3 DNA reads as TGCAGTGCGCAGGATCGAGGGCACTATGGCTACACCTTC.

This clonotype was counted between two and nine times. A single base separates this from a much larger clone, so it may be a read error. The rearrangement links TRBV6-2 or TRBV6-3 to TRBJ2-1; the D gene could be TRBD1 or TRBD2 (5 bases each). The J call may be wrong; the DNA end is better matched by TRBJ2-5. Per germline, CDR1 MNHEY and CDR2 SVGEGT. CDR3 size: 14 residues. CDR3 loop: CASSYGGVRETQYF. The CDR3 DNA reads as TGTGCCAGCAGTTACGGGGGAGTAAGAGAGACCCAGTACTTC.

The chain is built from TRBV10-2 and TRBJ2-2; 9 bases agree with TRBD2. The trim removed 3 bases at V and 7 bases at J, leaving 6 bases unmatched. Germline V gene sequence: CDR1 WSHSY, CDR2 SAAADI. This CDR3 is built from 15 residues. The CDR3 is CASSEVAGADGELFF. In DNA form, the CDR3 reads TGCGCCAGCAGTGAAGTAGCGGGAGCGGACGGGGAGCTGTTTTTT.

V and J are TRBV18 and TRBJ1-1; D may be TRBD1 (6 bases). Germline V gene data show CDR1 as KGHSH and CDR2 as LQKENI. Trimming shortened V by 5 bases and J by 1 base, and 14 bases separated the two germline ends. The CDR3 is 15 residues long. The CDR3 reads CASSSTDRANTEAFF. The CDR3 coding sequence is TGTGCCAGCTCATCTACGGACAGAGCGAACACTGAAGCTTTCTTT.

The genes are TRBV6-5 and TRBJ2-3, with a possible D match to TRBD1 (6 bases). The tail of the sequence fits TRBJ2-5 better, so the J call may be wrong. CDR3 length equals 14 residues. In germline, CDR1 is MNHEY, CDR2 SVGAGI. CDR3 region: CASSYDWQGWSQYF. DNA of the CDR3: TGTGCCAGCAGTTACGACTGGCAGGGGTGGTCCCAGTACTTC.